A single sample gave rise to the 18 T cell receptor beta chains below, sequenced in a study of CD8 T cells in Susac syndrome. RNA, at about 0.5 to 1 ug, was reverse transcribed with random hexamers. TCRdb ran MiXCR on the immunoSEQ multiplex PCR reads and lists one entry per CDR3 protein. The table lists 95,000 to 150,000 distinct CDR3 sequences, 96% of them singletons. Input material: CD4+ T cells from PBMCs. The receptors come from a human donor with Susac syndrome.

The chain combines TRBV7-8 with TRBJ2-3; TRBD2 matches 10 bases. The germline gives CDR1 SGHVS, CDR2 FQNEAQ. The CDR3 consists of 16 residues. J lost 5 bases, V lost 1 base, and 6 bases had no gene match. The CDR3 protein is CASSLESGRALDTQYF. The CDR3 DNA reads as TGTGCCAGCAGCTTAGAGAGCGGGAGGGCCCTAGATACGCAGTATTTT. Supplemented by reference TRBV7-8 and TRBJ2-3, the full variable domain reads GAGVSQSPRYKVAKRGQDVALRCDPISGHVSLFWYQQALGQGPEFLTYFQNEAQLDKSGLPSDRFFAERPEGSVSTLKIQRTQQEDSAVYLCASSLESGRALDTQYFGPGTRLTVL.

This chain links TRBV20-1 with TRBJ1-2; TRBD1 matches 7 bases. From germline, CDR1 is DFQATT and CDR2 SNEGSKA (reference sequence). The V gene end was trimmed by 6 bases and the J gene end by 4 bases; junction bases not matched to a gene: 2. This CDR3 is 11 amino acids long. CDR3 coding DNA: TGCAGTGCACGGACAGGCTATGGCTACACCTTC. Encoded protein: CSARTGYGYTF.

This clonotype was detected once. The gene calls are TRBV9 and TRBJ1-2; possibly TRBD1 for D (5 bases). V lost 1 base and J 2 bases, leaving 9 bases between the germline ends. This CDR3 region has 14 residues. In germline, CDR1 is SGDLS, CDR2 YYNGEE. CDR3 residues: CASSVKEGNYGYTF. The CDR3, as DNA: TGTGCCAGCAGCGTAAAGGAGGGGAACTATGGCTACACCTTC.

V usage is TRBV12-3 or TRBV12-4 and J usage is TRBJ2-4, with D possibly being TRBD1 (5 bases). V was pared by 3 bases and J by 0 bases, with 6 bases between. This CDR3 comprises 14 residues. CDR3 region: CASSFREAKNIQYF. As DNA, the CDR3 is TGTGCCAGCAGTTTCAGGGAAGCCAAAAACATTCAGTACTTC.

The V call is TRBV20-1, the J call TRBJ2-3; D not certain. Trimming pared 0 bases from V and 1 base from J, leaving 8 bases between. This CDR3 has 14 residues. Germline V gene data show CDR1 as DFQATT and CDR2 as SNEGSKA (reference sequence). The CDR3 here is CSARDRKGTDTQYF. The CDR3 DNA reads TGCAGTGCTAGAGATCGGAAGGGCACAGATACGCAGTATTTT.

J is TRBJ2-7 and V is TRBV29-1; possible D gene TRBD1, 5 bases. CDR1 is SQVTM, CDR2 ANQGSEA, per germline. This CDR3 region has 12 residues. V was clipped by 7 bases and J by 0 bases, with 10 bases between them. This CDR3 is CSAGQNSYEQYF. In DNA form, the CDR3 reads TGCAGCGCTGGACAAAACTCCTACGAGCAGTACTTC.

The rearrangement links TRBV3-1 to TRBJ2-1, with D possibly TRBD2 on 6 matching bases. Trimming pared 0 bases from V and 9 bases from J, leaving 15 bases between. The CDR3 covers 15 residues. CDR1 LGHDT and CDR2 YNNKEL come from the germline V gene (reference sequence). CDR3 DNA: TGTGCCAGCAGCCAAGATCTGGTAGCCGGGGGTGAGCAGTTCTTC. Its protein is CASSQDLVAGGEQFF.

The DNA for the CDR3 is TGCAGTGCTAGGGGGCCCCCGTCCTACGAGCAGTACTTC. Its protein product is CSARGPPSYEQYF. The genes are TRBV20-1 and TRBJ2-7; maybe TRBD1 (5 bases). Germline V gene lookup returns CDR1 DFQATT and CDR2 SNEGSKA (reference sequence). This CDR3 contains 13 residues. Trimming took off 3 bases at V and 1 base at J, with 10 bases between the two ends.

The chain has TRBV28 and TRBJ1-3; TRBD1 matches 9 bases. V shed 6 bases, J shed 4 bases, and the junction held 4 bases outside the gene matches. This CDR3 is 14 amino acids long. CDR1 is MDHEN, CDR2 SYDVKM, per germline. The CDR3, as DNA: TGTGCCAGCAGCCTTACAGGGGGCGGAAACACCATATATTTT. This codes for CASSLTGGGNTIYF.

This chain uses TRBV19 with TRBJ2-7; D possibly corresponds to TRBD2 (5 bases). Germline V CDR1 and CDR2: LNHDA, SQIVND (reference sequence). This CDR3 is 15 amino acids long. V was cut by 3 bases and J by 0 bases, with 12 bases left in between. The CDR3 region has the DNA TGTGCCAGTAGTATTGGTCAGGACTTCTCCTACGAGCAGTACTTC. It specifies CASSIGQDFSYEQYF.

This clonotype was observed a single time. This chain connects TRBV20-1 to TRBJ2-5, with D unresolved. V was cut by 5 bases and J by 5 bases, with 12 bases left in between. The CDR3 totals 12 residues. Germline lookup yields CDR1 DFQATT and CDR2 SNEGSKA (reference sequence). The chain's CDR3 is CSASDRRETQYF. DNA for the CDR3: TGCAGTGCTTCCGACCGAAGGGAGACCCAGTACTTC.

The V gene is TRBV4-3, the J gene TRBJ2-7; 7 bases fit TRBD2. The CDR3 consists of 16 residues. Germline-derived CDR1 and CDR2 are LGHNA and YSLEER. With 0 bases clipped from V and 0 bases from J, the junction kept 5 bases outside the gene matches. The CDR3: CASSQDWGGSSYEQYF. The CDR3 nucleotides are TGCGCCAGCAGCCAAGATTGGGGGGGTAGCTCCTACGAGCAGTACTTC.

The chain joins TRBV4-3 to TRBJ1-1; D gene ambiguous. In germline, CDR1 is LGHNA, CDR2 YSLEER. Trimming cost V 0 bases and J 1 base, with 9 bases left between them. The CDR3 covers 15 residues. The CDR3 bases are TGCGCCAGCAGCCAAGATGTGAGAGAGAACACTGAAGCTTTCTTT. This translates into CASSQDVRENTEAFF.

The chain has TRBV5-6 and TRBJ2-1; D possibly corresponds to TRBD2 (5 bases). Germline-derived CDR1 and CDR2 are SGHDT and YYEEEE. V was clipped by 6 bases and J by 2 bases, with 15 bases between them. The CDR3 contains 15 residues. In DNA, the CDR3 is TGTGCCAGCACCACGGGGTGGGAACCCTACAATGAGCAGTTCTTC. This translates into CASTTGWEPYNEQFF.

The chain recombines TRBV28 with TRBJ2-3; 8 bases are shared with TRBD2. V gave up 3 bases and J gave up 6 bases; unmatched junction bases: 5. The germline V gene encodes CDR1 MDHEN and CDR2 SYDVKM. The CDR3 is 14 residues long. Here the CDR3 DNA reads TGTGCCAGCAGTTTTTCAGGCGGGAGGGATACGCAGTATTTT. Amino acids: CASSFSGGRDTQYF.

The chain couples TRBV12-3 or TRBV12-4 to TRBJ2-7, with D possibly matching TRBD2 (5 bases). The CDR3 spans 13 residues. The V end was cut by 6 bases, the J end by 5 bases, with 14 bases between. CDR3 in amino acids: CASSPPGVDEQYF. CDR3 DNA: TGTGCCAGCAGCCCCCCCGGGGTCGACGAGCAGTACTTC.

The rearrangement uses TRBV5-1 and TRBJ1-1; D perhaps matches TRBD1 (6 bases). V gave up 0 bases and J gave up 7 bases, with 10 bases separating them. Germline V gene sequence: CDR1 SGHRS, CDR2 YFSETQ. This CDR3 has 13 amino acids. The CDR3 sequence: CASSLDRASEAFF. DNA for the CDR3: TGCGCCAGCAGCTTGGACAGGGCGAGTGAAGCTTTCTTT.

V gene TRBV3-1 combines with J gene TRBJ1-2, with a possible D match to TRBD1 (5 bases). The CDR3 is 13 amino acids. The V and J ends lost 0 bases and 8 bases respectively, with 10 bases between them. Germline CDR1 and CDR2: LGHDT and YNNKEL (reference sequence). Here the CDR3 reads CASSQEGAKGYTF. The CDR3 DNA follows: TGTGCCAGCAGCCAAGAAGGGGCGAAGGGCTACACCTTC.